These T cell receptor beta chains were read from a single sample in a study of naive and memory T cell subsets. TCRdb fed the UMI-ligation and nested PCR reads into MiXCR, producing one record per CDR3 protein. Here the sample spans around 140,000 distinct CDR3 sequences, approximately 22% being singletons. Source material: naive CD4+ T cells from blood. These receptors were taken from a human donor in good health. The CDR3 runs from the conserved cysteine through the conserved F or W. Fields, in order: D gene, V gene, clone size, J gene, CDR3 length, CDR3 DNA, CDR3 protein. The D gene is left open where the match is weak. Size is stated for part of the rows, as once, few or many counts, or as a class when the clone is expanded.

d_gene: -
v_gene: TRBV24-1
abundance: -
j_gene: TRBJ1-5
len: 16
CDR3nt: TGTGCCACCACTATCGGACGGTATCATAGCAATCAGCCCCAGCATTTT
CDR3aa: CATTIGRYHSNQPQHF

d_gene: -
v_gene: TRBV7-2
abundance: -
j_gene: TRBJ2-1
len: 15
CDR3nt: TGTGCCAGCTCCGGCGAGCGTCTCTCCTACAATGAGCAGTTCTTC
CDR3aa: CASSGERLSYNEQFF

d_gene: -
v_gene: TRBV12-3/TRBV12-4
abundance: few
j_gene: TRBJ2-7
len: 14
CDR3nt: TGTGCCAGCAGTTTAGTCCCAGGGGTTAGCGAGCAGTACTTC
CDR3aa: CASSLVPGVSEQYF

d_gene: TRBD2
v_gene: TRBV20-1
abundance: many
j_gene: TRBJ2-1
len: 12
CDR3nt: TGCAGTGCTAGAGAACTAGCGGGAGACCGGTTCTTC
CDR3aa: CSARELAGDRFF

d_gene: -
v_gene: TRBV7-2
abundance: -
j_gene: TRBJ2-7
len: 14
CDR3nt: TGTGCCAGCAGCCAACGGTCAAGCTACGGCGAGCAGTACTTC
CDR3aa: CASSQRSSYGEQYF

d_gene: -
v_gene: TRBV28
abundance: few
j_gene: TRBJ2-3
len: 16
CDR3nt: TGTGCCAGCAGTTTATTCGGGTCTCACGTCACCGTTACGCAGTATTTT
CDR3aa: CASSLFGSHVTVTQYF

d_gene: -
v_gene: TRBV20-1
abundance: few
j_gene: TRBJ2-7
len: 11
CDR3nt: TGCAGTGTTGCTCAATCCGGCGAGCAGTACTTC
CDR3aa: CSVAQSGEQYF

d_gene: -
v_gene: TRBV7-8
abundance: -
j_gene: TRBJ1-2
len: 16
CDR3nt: TGTGCCAGCAGGCGGGACACCCCCGGCCTTAACTATGGCTACACCTTC
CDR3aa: CASRRDTPGLNYGYTF

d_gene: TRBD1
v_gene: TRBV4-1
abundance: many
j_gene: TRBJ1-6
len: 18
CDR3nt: TGCGCCAGCAGCCAACCCGACAGGGATAGCTTCTATAATTCACCCCTCCACTTT
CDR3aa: CASSQPDRDSFYNSPLHF

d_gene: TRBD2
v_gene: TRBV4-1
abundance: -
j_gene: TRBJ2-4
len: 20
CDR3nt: TGCGCCAGCAGCCAAGTAGGGGGGTTGGGCCTAGCGGGGTCCAAAAACATTCAGTACTTC
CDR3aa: CASSQVGGLGLAGSKNIQYF

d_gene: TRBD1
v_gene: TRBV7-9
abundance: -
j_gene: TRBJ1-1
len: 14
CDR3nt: TGTGCCAGCAGTGGACAGGGGGCCGGGGGTGAAGCTTTCTTT
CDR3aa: CASSGQGAGGEAFF

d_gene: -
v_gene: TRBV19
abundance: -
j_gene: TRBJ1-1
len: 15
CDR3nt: TGTGCCAGTAGTATAGGGGGATTCCAGAACACTGAAGCTTTCTTT
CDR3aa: CASSIGGFQNTEAFF

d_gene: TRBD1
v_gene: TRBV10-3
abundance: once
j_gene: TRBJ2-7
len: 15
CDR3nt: TGTGCCATCAGTCGTCAAGGACAGGGAAACTACGAGCAGTACTTC
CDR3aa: CAISRQGQGNYEQYF

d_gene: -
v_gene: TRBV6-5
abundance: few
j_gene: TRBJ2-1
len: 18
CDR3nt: TGTGCCAGCACCGACCGGCTGACTAGTAGGTTTAGATGGAATGAGCAGTTCTTC
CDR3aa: CASTDRLTSRFRWNEQFF

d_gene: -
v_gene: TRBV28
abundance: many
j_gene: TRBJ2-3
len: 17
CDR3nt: TGTGCCAGCAGTTTAATGGGGCGGAACCATGGGCCAGATACGCAGTATTTT
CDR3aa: CASSLMGRNHGPDTQYF

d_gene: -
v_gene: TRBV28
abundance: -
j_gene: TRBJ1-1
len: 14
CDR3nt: TGTGCCAGCAGTAGAGCCTCCAGGCGGGGGACAGCTTTCTTT
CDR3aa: CASSRASRRGTAFF

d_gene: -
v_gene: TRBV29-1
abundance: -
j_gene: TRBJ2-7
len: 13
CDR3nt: TGCAGCGTTAGGTGGGGCAGAAGCTACGAGCAGTACTTC
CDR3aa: CSVRWGRSYEQYF

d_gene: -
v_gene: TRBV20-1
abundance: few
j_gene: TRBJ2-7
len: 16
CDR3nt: TGCAGTGCTATTCCATCTTCAGGTGCGGTATTGTACGAGCAGTACTTC
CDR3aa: CSAIPSSGAVLYEQYF

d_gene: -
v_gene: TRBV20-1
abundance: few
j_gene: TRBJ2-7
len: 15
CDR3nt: TGCAGTGCAAACGGGAGATGGGACACACGCTACGAGCAGTACTTC
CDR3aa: CSANGRWDTRYEQYF

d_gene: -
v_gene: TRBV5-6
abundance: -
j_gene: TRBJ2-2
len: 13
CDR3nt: TGTGCCAGCAACAGGGTCCGGACCGGGGAGCTGTTTTTT
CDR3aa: CASNRVRTGELFF

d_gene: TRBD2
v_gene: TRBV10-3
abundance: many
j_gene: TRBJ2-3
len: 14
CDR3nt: TGTGCCATCAAAACTAGCGGGAGTACAGATACGCAGTATTTT
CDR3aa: CAIKTSGSTDTQYF

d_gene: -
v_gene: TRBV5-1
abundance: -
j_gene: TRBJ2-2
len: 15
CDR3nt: TGCGCCAGCAGCTCTTGGACGCGGAACACCGGGGAGCTGTTTTTT
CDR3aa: CASSSWTRNTGELFF

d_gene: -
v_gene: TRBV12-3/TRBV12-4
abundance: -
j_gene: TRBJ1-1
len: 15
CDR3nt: TGTGCCAGCAGTTTAAGGAGGGCTATGAACACTGAAGCTTTCTTT
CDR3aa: CASSLRRAMNTEAFF

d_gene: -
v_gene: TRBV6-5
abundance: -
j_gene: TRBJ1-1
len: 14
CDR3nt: TGTGCCAGCAGTTACTCTACACTGAACACTGAAGCTTTCTTT
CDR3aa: CASSYSTLNTEAFF

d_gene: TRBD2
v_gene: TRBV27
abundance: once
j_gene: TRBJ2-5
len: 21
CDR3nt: TGTGCCAGCAGTTTTTGGGGCGGAGGGACTAGCGGGATACCTATGCAAGAGACCCAGTACTTC
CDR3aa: CASSFWGGGTSGIPMQETQYF

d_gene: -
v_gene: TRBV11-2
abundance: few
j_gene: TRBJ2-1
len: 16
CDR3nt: TGTGCCAGCAGCGGGATGGTGTCAGCCTCACGGGATGAGCAGTTCTTC
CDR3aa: CASSGMVSASRDEQFF

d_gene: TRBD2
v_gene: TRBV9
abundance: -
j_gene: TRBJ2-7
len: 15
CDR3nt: TGTGCCAGCAGCCGACTAGCGGTAAGCTCCTACGAGCAGTACTTC
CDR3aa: CASSRLAVSSYEQYF

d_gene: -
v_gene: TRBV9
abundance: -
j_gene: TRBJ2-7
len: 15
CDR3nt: TGTGCCAGCAGCGTAGGGGTGGCACGGGTGGCCGAGCAGTACTTC
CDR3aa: CASSVGVARVAEQYF

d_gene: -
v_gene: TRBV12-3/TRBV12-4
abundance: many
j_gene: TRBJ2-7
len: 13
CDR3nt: TGTGCCAGCAGTTTAGGGGACGGCTACGAGCAGTACTTC
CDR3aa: CASSLGDGYEQYF

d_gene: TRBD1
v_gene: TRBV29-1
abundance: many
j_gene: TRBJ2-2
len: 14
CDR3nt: TGCAGCGTTCACAGGGGGTTGAACACCGGGGAGCTGTTTTTT
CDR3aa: CSVHRGLNTGELFF

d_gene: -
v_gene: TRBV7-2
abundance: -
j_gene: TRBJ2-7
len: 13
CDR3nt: TGTGCCAGCAGCCCTAGAATTACGGGTGAGCAGTACTTC
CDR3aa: CASSPRITGEQYF

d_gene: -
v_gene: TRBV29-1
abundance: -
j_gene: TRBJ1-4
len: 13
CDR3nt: TGCAGCGTTGATTTGGACGGTCCTGAAAAACTGTTTTTT
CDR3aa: CSVDLDGPEKLFF

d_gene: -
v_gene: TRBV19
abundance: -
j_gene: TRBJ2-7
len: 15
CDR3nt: TGTGCCAGTAGGGCCGGGACGGCGAGCTCCTACGAGCAGTACTTC
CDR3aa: CASRAGTASSYEQYF

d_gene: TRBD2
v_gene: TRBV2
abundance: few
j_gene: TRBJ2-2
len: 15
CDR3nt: TGTGCCAGCAGTGAGCGGCTAGCGGGATCCGGGGAGCTGTTTTTT
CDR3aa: CASSERLAGSGELFF

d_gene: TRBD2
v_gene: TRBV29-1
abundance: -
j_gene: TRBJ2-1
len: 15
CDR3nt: TGCAGCGTTGGAGGACTAGCGGGAGGCTACAATGAGCAGTTCTTC
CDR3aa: CSVGGLAGGYNEQFF

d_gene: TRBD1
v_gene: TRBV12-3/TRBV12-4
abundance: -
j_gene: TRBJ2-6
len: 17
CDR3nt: TGTGCCAGCAGACCTGGACAGGGGGCGCAAGGGGCCAACGTCCTGACTTTC
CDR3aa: CASRPGQGAQGANVLTF

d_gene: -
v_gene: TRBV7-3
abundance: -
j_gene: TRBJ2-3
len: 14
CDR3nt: TGTGCCAGCAGCTTAACGCATCGGGGGGATACGCAGTATTTT
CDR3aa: CASSLTHRGDTQYF

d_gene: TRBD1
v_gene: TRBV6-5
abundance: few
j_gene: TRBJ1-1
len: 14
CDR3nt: TGTGCCAGCAGCAGGGACAGGGTGAGCACTGAAGCTTTCTTT
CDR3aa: CASSRDRVSTEAFF

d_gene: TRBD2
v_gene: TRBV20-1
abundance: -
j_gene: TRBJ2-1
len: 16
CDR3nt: TGCAGTGCGGGACTAGCGGGTGTCAAAGGCTACAATGAGCAGTTCTTC
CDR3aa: CSAGLAGVKGYNEQFF

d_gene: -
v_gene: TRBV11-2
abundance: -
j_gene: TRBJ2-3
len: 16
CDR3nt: TGTGCCAGCAGCTTAGGGGGAGGCCGCCCACCTTATACGCAGTATTTT
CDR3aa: CASSLGGGRPPYTQYF

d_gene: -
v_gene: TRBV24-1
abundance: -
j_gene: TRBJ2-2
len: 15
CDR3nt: TGTGCCACCAGTGACCGGATCGGGAGCACCGGGGAGCTGTTTTTT
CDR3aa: CATSDRIGSTGELFF

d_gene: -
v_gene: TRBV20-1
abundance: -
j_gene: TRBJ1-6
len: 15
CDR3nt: TGCAGTGCTGAACAGGGAAGCTCCTATAATTCACCCCTCCACTTT
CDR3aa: CSAEQGSSYNSPLHF

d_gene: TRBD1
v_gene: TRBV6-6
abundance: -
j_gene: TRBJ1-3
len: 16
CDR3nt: TGTGCCAGCAGTACGCGACAGGGAGCCTCTGGAAACACCATATATTTT
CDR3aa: CASSTRQGASGNTIYF

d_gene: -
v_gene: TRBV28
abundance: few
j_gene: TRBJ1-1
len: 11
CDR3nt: TGTGCCAGCAGTTCTGCTCACAAGGCTTTCTTT
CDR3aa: CASSSAHKAFF

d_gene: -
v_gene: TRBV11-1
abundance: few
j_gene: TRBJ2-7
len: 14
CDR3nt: TGTGCCAGCACCCTCGGGATTTCGTTCAACGAGCAGTACTTC
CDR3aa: CASTLGISFNEQYF

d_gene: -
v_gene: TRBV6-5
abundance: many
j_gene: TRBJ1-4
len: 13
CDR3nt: TGTGCCAGCAGTTACCGGACCCGGGAAAAACTGTTTTTT
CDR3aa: CASSYRTREKLFF

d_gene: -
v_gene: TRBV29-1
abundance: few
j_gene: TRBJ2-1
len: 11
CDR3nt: TGCAGCGTCGGTTACAACAATGAGCAGTTCTTC
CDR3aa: CSVGYNNEQFF